This T cell receptor beta chain appears in the sequencing data of a study of T cell repertoires in cytomegalovirus infection (dated by TCRdb to the late 2010s). For context, the study as a whole: Donor HLA type was relevant to the analysis, because carriage of CMV infection together with the matching HLA type was indicated by public TCR beta signatures.

These reads were obtained on an Illumina HiSeq 1500. TCRdb itself trimmed the public reads at Q25 with fastp, ran MiXCR and retained productive beta chains. Each record represents a unique CDR3 protein, reported with the most common genes and DNA among its rows. The sample profile shows 450,000 to 650,000 distinct CDR3 sequences; approximately 26% of them were found once. The top ten clonotypes cover approximately 13% of the sample. Points on this clonotype: This clone's antigen is unknown. Per-nucleotide qualities are absent, and no much larger clonotype sits a single base away.

The study at large found these results: Cumulative frequency of public TCR beta family members discriminated carriers of CMV infection plus the relevant HLA type in this cohort and an independent roughly 330-donor cohort. The ex vivo response was dominated by HLA-C-restricted CMV-specific TCR beta clonotypes, which also provided the single most frequent clonotype in two of eight donors.

The TCR originated in a human donor in good health (CMV status not recorded). Some clones in this sample may be carry-over from other donors' samples. Sequences were obtained from PBMCs.

The CDR3 region has the sequence CATSTSGRGIETQYF. The nucleotide sequence is TGTGCCACCAGCACTAGCGGGAGGGGGATAGAGACCCAGTACTTC. The rearranged segments are TRBV15 and TRBJ2-5; TRBD2 agrees with 12 junctional bases. Trimming takes 4 bases off V and 4 bases off J; junction bases not matched to a gene: 4. CDR3 length: 15 amino acids, cysteine to phenylalanine. Only CDR3 DNA is held: 45 bases, read in frame from base 1. The germline V gene (reference sequence) provides CDR1 LNHNV and CDR2 YYDKDF.